This is a list of T cell receptor beta chains from one sample in a study of OX40 agonist ivuxolimab in advanced cancers. The protocol was immunoSEQ multiplex PCR, while the TCRdb copy is restricted to in-frame clones and leaves out a portion. Of under 90,000 clones in the sample, approximately 89% were seen once. The material was CD4+ or CD8+ T cells sorted from blood, obtained in a trial of the OX40 agonist ivuxolimab. These receptors were collected from an adult with an advanced solid tumor such as melanoma, head and neck, liver or kidney cancer. Each CDR3 is given with its conserved first and last residue. Fields, in order: D gene, J gene, V gene, CDR3 protein. A D gene is named only where the DNA matches it firmly.

TRBD1 - TRBV7-8 CASSVGQGLYEQYF
- TRBJ1-3 TRBV5-5 CASSLGSRPSGNTIYF
TRBD1 TRBJ1-2 TRBV19 CASSPGQGARGYTF
- TRBJ2-4 TRBV5-4 CASSKGELAKNIQYF
- TRBJ2-3 TRBV2 CASTGGGGDTQYF
TRBD1 TRBJ1-1 TRBV19 CASVPGQGTTEAFF
- TRBJ2-2 TRBV27 CASSYGPLAGELFF
- TRBJ2-3 TRBV29-1 CSALFSDTQYF
- TRBJ2-7 TRBV2 CASSDVVAASYEQYF
- TRBJ1-4 TRBV29-1 CSVWGAGNEKLFF
- TRBJ1-5 TRBV5-6 CASSLRDRSGSNQPQHF